This T cell receptor (beta chain) came from a study of blood T cell repertoires in COVID-19 (dated by TCRdb to about 2020). Turning to the overall study: The collaborator samples originated in the United States, Italy and Spain and spanned the acute and convalescent phases of COVID-19. A freely available public database, intended as a resource for researchers studying the immune response to SARS-CoV-2, is where the repertoires were released. Where HLA class I and class II types were available, the types were taken from metadata supplied by the sample provider, not from assay-based typing. The prospective study material was composed of cDNA or gDNA derived from T cells, B-cell-depleted T cells, or PBMCs. Samples came from the ongoing ImmuneRACE study (first 160 participants) plus 1,254 subjects from 6 global collaborators. The dataset comprised deeply sampled blood TCRbeta repertoires from subjects exposed to, actively infected with, or recovered from COVID-19. A de-identified subject ID, COVID-19 status, age in years and sex were almost always included in the sample metadata.

Participants in the prospective study were aged about 18 to 95 years, lived in approximately 26 United States geographic areas, and enrolled through a virtual design. Cohort assignment in the prospective study relied on participant-reported clinical history from a screening survey and a study questionnaire. Recovered participants in ImmuneRACE Cohort 3 were defined by two consecutive negative NP/OP PCR tests, clearance by a healthcare professional, or resolution of symptoms. Each participant in the prospective study had whole blood, serum and a nasopharyngeal or oropharyngeal swab collected by mobile phlebotomists. Additional blood draws and questionnaires over an approximately two-month period could optionally be provided by prospective study participants. Before DNA extraction, blood samples from the prospective study were shipped at room temperature or frozen. With regard to this clone: What this receptor recognizes is not known. No quality values exist for individual bases; no much larger clone is one base distant.

The immunoSEQ Assay, a bias-controlled multiplex PCR, was used to amplify TCRbeta CDR3 regions from genomic DNA. Processing in the source paper ran as follows. Nucleated cell counts per sample were estimated from amplification of reference gene primers within the assay. Sequence reads were collapsed and filtered to measure the absolute abundance of every unique TCRbeta CDR3 rearrangement. For each sample, productive Simpson clonality was calculated as the square root of Simpson's diversity index over productive rearrangements. TCRdb limited this immuneACCESS table to in-frame rearrangements with V and J called. A share of clones is missing; checked studies link under half to unresolved V genes, and the rest is unexplained. From that table come the V and J calls and clone size; the DNA was used to work out D and trimming. This sample has 270,000 or so clones in its table, and approximately 83% of those were observed once. Together, the top ten hold around 3.7% of the sample.

The CDR3 holds 13 amino acids from the cysteine to the phenylalanine. The entry retains the CDR3 DNA only, 39 bases that are in frame from base 1. CDR1 SGDLS and CDR2 YYNGEE are derived from the germline V gene. V drops 0 bases and J drops 4 bases, leaving 5 bases in between. Overall study outcomes, separate from this receptor: The amount of clinical and demographic metadata varied by source and participant and was provided uncurated.

The sample was PBMCs or T cells enriched from blood (not recorded which). This sequence originates from a man aged 50 or older who had recovered from COVID-19. The V and J genes are TRBV9 and TRBJ2-1, with an unclear D gene assignment. At the DNA level, the sequence is TGTGCCAGCAGCGTAGACGGTTACAATGAGCAGTTCTTC. This yields the protein CASSVDGYNEQFF.